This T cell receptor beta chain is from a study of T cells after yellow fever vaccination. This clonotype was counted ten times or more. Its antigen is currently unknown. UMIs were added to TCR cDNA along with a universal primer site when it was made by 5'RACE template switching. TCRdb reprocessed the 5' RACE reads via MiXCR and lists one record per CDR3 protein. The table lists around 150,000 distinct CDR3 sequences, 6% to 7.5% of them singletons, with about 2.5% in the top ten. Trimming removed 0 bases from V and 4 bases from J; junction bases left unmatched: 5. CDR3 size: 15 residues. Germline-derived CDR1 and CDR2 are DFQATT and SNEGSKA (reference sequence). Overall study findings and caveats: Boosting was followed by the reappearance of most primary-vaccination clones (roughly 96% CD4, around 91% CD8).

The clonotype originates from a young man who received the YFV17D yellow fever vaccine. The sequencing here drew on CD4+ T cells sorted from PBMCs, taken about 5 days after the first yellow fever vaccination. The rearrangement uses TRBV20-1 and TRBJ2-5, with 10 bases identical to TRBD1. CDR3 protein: CSARDRTGGLETQYF. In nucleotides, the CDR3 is TGCAGTGCTAGAGATCGGACAGGGGGATTAGAGACCCAGTACTTC.